The clone carrying this T cell receptor (beta chain) appeared a few times. Its antigen is not identified. The CDR3 runs to 15 residues. Germline values: CDR1 LGHNA, CDR2 YNFKEQ. Trimming took off 0 bases at V and 6 bases at J, with 11 bases between the two ends. The data belong to a study of response to subunit inactivated influenza vaccine. General observations from the study: Authors suggested each seasonal flu vaccination may recruit only limited numbers of new T cells.

MiXCR, applied by TCRdb to the RT-PCR reads, yields one record per CDR3 protein. This table has 610,000 or so distinct CDR3 sequences, around 13% appearing once. The sequence derives from a man between 50 and 59 years old who received an inactivated influenza vaccine. Sample: PBMCs from blood, taken 11 to 12 days after vaccination. This chain connects TRBV4-2 to TRBJ1-4; weak D call: TRBD1 (6 bases). Here the CDR3 reads CASSQDAGVDEKLFF. Written as DNA, the CDR3 is TGTGCCAGCAGCCAAGATGCAGGGGTGGATGAAAAACTGTTTTTT.